These 12 T cell receptor beta chains came from one sample sequenced in a study of blood T cells in healthy people across ages. A J-beta primer mix and a sample-barcoded 5' primer were used in a second PCR of about 6 to 12 cycles. In TCRdb, the 5' RACE reads were re-called with MiXCR into one record per CDR3 protein. This table holds 800,000 or so distinct CDR3 sequences, around 62% found once. Sequenced input: blood. These receptors were taken from a man aged 25-45 years in good health.

This clonotype was seen a handful of times. The chain links TRBV29-1 to TRBJ2-7, with D perhaps TRBD1 (6 bases). The V and J ends lost 0 bases and 1 base respectively, with 10 bases between them. Germline V gene data show CDR1 as SQVTM and CDR2 as ANQGSEA. This CDR3 has 14 residues. The CDR3 here is CSVEDRQGSYEQYF. The CDR3 region has the DNA TGCAGCGTTGAAGATCGCCAGGGGTCCTACGAGCAGTACTTC.

J is TRBJ2-3 and V is TRBV4-1; 7 bases agree with TRBD1. The junction had 10 bases not matched to a gene; V was cut back by 4 bases and J by 3 bases. Looked up from germline, CDR1 is MGHRA and CDR2 is YSYEKL. There are 16 residues in the CDR3. The CDR3 region has the DNA TGCGCCAGCAGCCCGCAGGGGGTTAGGGCGACAGATACGCAGTATTTT. Its translation is CASSPQGVRATDTQYF.

This clonotype was counted only a few times. This chain links TRBV20-1 with TRBJ2-6; D is ambiguous. This CDR3 spans 12 amino acids. Per germline, CDR1 DFQATT and CDR2 SNEGSKA (reference sequence). V lost 6 bases and J 1 base, leaving 4 bases between the germline ends. DNA of the CDR3: TGCAGTGCGCTTTCTGGGGCCAACGTCCTGACTTTC. Its translation is CSALSGANVLTF.

V usage is TRBV6-2 or TRBV6-3 and J usage is TRBJ2-5, with D possibly TRBD2 on 6 matching bases. Trimming took off 2 bases at V and 1 base at J, with 23 bases between the two ends. CDR1 is MNHEY, CDR2 SVGEGT, per germline. The CDR3 loop spans 19 amino acids. CDR3 coding DNA: TGTGCCAGCAGTTACCGGGTGCGATTTTCGGGGGTAACCCAAGAGACCCAGTACTTC. Translating gives CASSYRVRFSGVTQETQYF.

The CDR3 DNA reads as TGTGCCTGGAGTGGGGGGGGCCTTAATCAGCCCCAGCATTTT. Residues: CAWSGGGLNQPQHF. The chain recombines TRBV30 with TRBJ1-5; maybe TRBD1 (6 bases). Germline CDR1 and CDR2: GTSNPN and SVGIG (reference sequence). The CDR3 sequence is 14 residues long. Trimming took off 1 base at V and 4 bases at J, with 11 bases between the two ends. The complete variable domain, with remaining parts taken from reference TRBV30 and TRBJ1-5, reads SQTIHQWPATLVQPVGSPLSLECTVEGTSNPNLYWYRQAAGRGLQLLFYSVGIGQISSEVPQNLSASRPQDRQFILSSKKLLLSDSGFYLCAWSGGGLNQPQHFGDGTRLSIL.

This clonotype was observed a handful of times. The chain links TRBV6-5 to TRBJ2-5, with 7 bases aligning to TRBD2. CDR3 size: 14 residues. V gave up 1 base and J gave up 3 bases; unmatched junction bases: 2. CDR1 MNHEY and CDR2 SVGAGI come from the germline V gene. Here the CDR3 reads CASSYLGGEETQYF. The DNA of the CDR3 is TGTGCCAGCAGTTACTTGGGGGGGGAAGAGACCCAGTACTTC.

The genes are TRBV7-9 and TRBJ2-3; D is perhaps TRBD2 (6 bases). This CDR3 is 16 amino acids long. Germline values: CDR1 SEHNR, CDR2 FQNEAQ (reference sequence). V was cut by 5 bases and J by 4 bases, with 19 bases left in between. The CDR3 sequence: CASSQTGARGSDTQYF. The CDR3 nucleotides are TGTGCCAGCAGCCAAACTGGGGCCCGGGGGTCAGATACGCAGTATTTT.

This clonotype occurred once. The chain combines TRBV20-1 with TRBJ2-3; 8 bases are shared with TRBD2. The CDR3 is 16 residues long. The V and J ends lost 6 bases and 0 bases, in that order; junction bases with no gene match: 11. Germline CDR1 DFQATT, CDR2 SNEGSKA (reference sequence). CDR3 nucleotides: TGCAGTGCCGGGGGTAACGGCGGGGGGAGCACAGATACGCAGTATTTT. Its protein is CSAGGNGGGSTDTQYF.

The chain combines TRBV20-1 with TRBJ2-1, with 9 bases identical to TRBD2. The CDR3 covers 17 residues. Germline V gene lookup returns CDR1 DFQATT and CDR2 SNEGSKA (reference sequence). The junction had 10 bases not matched to a gene; V was cut back by 3 bases and J by 1 base. DNA for the CDR3: TGCAGTGCTAGTGGTCTAGCGGGGCCCTTTTCCTACAATGAGCAGTTCTTC. Amino acid sequence: CSASGLAGPFSYNEQFF.

This chain joins TRBV3-1 and TRBJ1-5; D remains unclear. Germline V gives CDR1 LGHDT, CDR2 YNNKEL (reference sequence). CDR3 length: 12 residues. V was cut by 0 bases and J by 7 bases, with 4 bases left in between. CDR3 amino acids: CASSQDSQPQHF. The DNA of the CDR3 is TGTGCCAGCAGCCAAGATAGCCAGCCCCAGCATTTT. Looking up the rest from reference TRBV3-1 and TRBJ1-5 gives the full variable domain: DTAVSQTPKYLVTQMGNDKSIKCEQNLGHDTMYWYKQDSKKFLKIMFSYNNKELIINETVPNRFSPKSPDKAHLNLHINSLELGDSAVYFCASSQDSQPQHFGDGTRLSIL.

This clonotype was counted a few times. This chain connects TRBV27 to TRBJ2-1, with TRBD1 identical over 10 bases. Trimming took 8 bases from V and 5 from J; bases not matched to a gene: 6. The CDR3 extends over 14 amino acids. CDR1 is MNHEY, CDR2 SMNVEV, per germline (reference sequence). Here the CDR3 DNA reads TGTGCCAGCGGCCGGGACAGGGGTAACAATGAGCAGTTCTTC. This encodes CASGRDRGNNEQFF.

The CDR3 here is CSASLAGGITDTQYF. CDR3 coding DNA: TGCAGCGCGTCGCTAGCGGGGGGTATCACAGATACGCAGTATTTT. The chain has TRBV29-1 and TRBJ2-3, with 11 bases fitting TRBD2. Trimming removed 7 bases from V and 2 bases from J; junction bases left unmatched: 8. Germline V gene sequence: CDR1 SQVTM, CDR2 ANQGSEA. This CDR3 comprises 15 residues.